This TCR beta chain was sequenced in a study of blood T cell repertoires in COVID-19 (TCRdb year 2020). About the study as a whole: Collaborator samples came from the United States, Italy and Spain and covered acute and convalescent phases of COVID-19. The material from the prospective study consisted of cDNA or gDNA derived from T cells, B-cell-depleted T cells, or PBMCs. The dataset comprised deeply sampled blood TCRbeta repertoires from subjects exposed to, actively infected with, or recovered from COVID-19. A freely available public database, intended as a resource for researchers studying the immune response to SARS-CoV-2, is where the repertoires were released. The samples were drawn from two sources: the first 160 participants of the ongoing ImmuneRACE study, and over 950 subjects contributed by 6 global collaborators. Nearly every sample came with metadata listing a de-identified subject ID, COVID-19 status, age in years and sex. Where available, HLA class I and class II types were taken from metadata supplied by the sample provider and were not determined by assay-based typing. Broader findings and caveats from the paper: The quantity of clinical and demographic metadata differed by source and by participant and was supplied without curation.

The immunoSEQ Assay, a bias-controlled multiplex PCR, was used to amplify TCRbeta CDR3 regions from genomic DNA. The original methods were these. Within the assay, amplification of reference gene primers was used to estimate how many nucleated cells each sample contained. Sequence reads were collapsed and filtered to measure the absolute abundance of every unique TCRbeta CDR3 rearrangement. For each sample, productive Simpson clonality was calculated by taking the square root of Simpson's diversity index across productive rearrangements. This immuneACCESS table, as held by TCRdb, lists in-frame sequences with V and J called but not all clones. Of the missing ones, under half trace to an unresolved V gene in checked studies; the others have no known cause. That table gives V, J and clone size, and the DNA gave D and trimming. The sample table shows about 160,000 clones, and approximately 82% are seen once. In total, the top ten clones hold about a fifth of the sample.

Each collaborating institution followed its own protocols to collect whole blood in K2EDTA tubes. For TCRbeta analysis, collaborators shipped samples in one of three forms: frozen whole blood, isolated PBMCs, or DNA extracted from either of those sample types. Comments on this clone: Which antigen it targets is not known. There are no base qualities to consult, and no much larger clone falls within one base.

The source of this sequence is a woman of 80 years or more with acute or convalescent COVID-19. The sample consisted of peripheral blood.

The DNA is as follows: TGTGCCAGCAGCCTCCGGGACATATACAATGAGCAGTTCTTC. The resulting protein is CASSLRDIYNEQFF. The chain employs TRBV7-2 and TRBJ2-1; matching of 6 bases hints at TRBD1 as the D gene. Between the V and J ends, shortened by 5 bases and 4 bases respectively, the junction contains 12 bases. The CDR1 and CDR2 encoded by the germline V gene are SGHTA and FQGNSA. The CDR3 holds 14 amino acids from the cysteine to the phenylalanine. Only CDR3 DNA is held: 42 bases, read in frame from base 1.